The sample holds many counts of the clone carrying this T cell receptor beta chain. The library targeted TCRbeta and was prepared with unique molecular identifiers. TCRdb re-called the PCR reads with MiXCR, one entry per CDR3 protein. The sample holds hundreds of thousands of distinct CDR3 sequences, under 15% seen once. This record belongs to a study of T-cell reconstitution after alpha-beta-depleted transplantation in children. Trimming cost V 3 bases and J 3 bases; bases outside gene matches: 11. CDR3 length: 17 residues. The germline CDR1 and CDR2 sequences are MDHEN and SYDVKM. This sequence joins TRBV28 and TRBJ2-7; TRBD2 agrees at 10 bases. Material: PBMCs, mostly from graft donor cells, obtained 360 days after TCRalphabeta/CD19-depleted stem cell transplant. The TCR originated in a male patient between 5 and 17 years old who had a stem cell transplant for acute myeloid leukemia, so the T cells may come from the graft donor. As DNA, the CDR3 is TGTGCCAGCAGTTTGAGCCTAGCGGGAGTCCCGCTCTACGAGCAGTACTTC. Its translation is CASSLSLAGVPLYEQYF.